Each of the 18 T cell receptor beta chains below was sequenced from the same sample in a study of blood T cell repertoires in COVID-19. Here immunoSEQ multiplex PCR was the method, and the copy in TCRdb shows in-frame clones only, minus some. The sample has approximately 100,000 clones; 80% to 90% are singletons. The source material was peripheral blood. Receptors were obtained from a woman at least 80 years old with acute or convalescent COVID-19.

The genes are TRBV6-2 or TRBV6-3 and TRBJ1-3, with a tentative D call TRBD1 (5 bases). This CDR3 is built from 18 residues. V lost 2 bases and J 0 bases, leaving 17 bases between the germline ends. CDR1 and CDR2 (germline): MNHEY, SVGEGT. CDR3 in amino acids: CASSYPHRQLSSGNTIYF. The CDR3 DNA reads as TGTGCCAGCAGTTACCCACATCGACAGTTGAGCTCTGGAAACACCATATATTTT.

The chain is built from TRBV3-1 (or the pseudogene TRBV3-2) and TRBJ1-2; D perhaps matches TRBD1 (6 bases). From germline, CDR1 is LGHDT and CDR2 YNNKEL (reference sequence). The CDR3 has 15 amino acids. Between the trimmed V and J ends, which lost 4 bases and 6 bases, there was a span of 18 bases. CDR3 loop: CASSRSIGGAHGYTF. The CDR3 coding sequence is TGTGCCAGCAGCCGAAGTATTGGGGGCGCCCATGGCTACACCTTC.

This rearrangement joins TRBV15 to TRBJ2-2; possibly TRBD2 for D (7 bases). The V end lost 0 bases, the J end lost 5 bases, and 13 bases lay between the germline ends. This CDR3 region has 16 residues. The germline gives CDR1 LNHNV, CDR2 YYDKDF (reference sequence). Written as DNA, the CDR3 is TGTGCCACCAGCAGAGATCACGGGGGGCGAACCGGGGAGCTGTTTTTT. This codes for CATSRDHGGRTGELFF.

The chain has TRBV7-2 and TRBJ2-5, with 9 nucleotides matching TRBD1. The germline V gene has CDR1 SGHTA and CDR2 FQGNSA. The CDR3 runs 15 residues. J lost 2 bases, V lost 5 bases, and 6 bases had no gene match. The CDR3 DNA is TGTGCCAGCAGCCACGGACAGGGGACACAAGAGACCCAGTACTTC. It is translated as CASSHGQGTQETQYF.

The V call is TRBV13, the J call TRBJ2-5; 7 bases match TRBD2. Germline V gives CDR1 PRHDT, CDR2 FYEKMQ (reference sequence). V trimming: 5 bases; J trimming: 2 bases; junction bases outside the gene matches: 20. The CDR3 spans 19 residues. This CDR3 reads CASSPKVGGGGGVQETQYF. The CDR3 DNA reads as TGTGCCAGCAGCCCGAAAGTGGGTGGAGGCGGGGGAGTACAAGAGACCCAGTACTTC. The full variable domain, its missing parts supplied by reference TRBV13 and TRBJ2-5, is AAGVIQSPRHLIKEKRETATLKCYPIPRHDTVYWYQQGPGQDPQFLISFYEKMQSDKGSIPDRFSAQQFSDYHSELNMSSLELGDSALYFCASSPKVGGGGGVQETQYFGPGTRLLVL.

The gene calls are TRBV9 and TRBJ2-3; 7 nucleotides agree with TRBD2. Germline CDR1 and CDR2: SGDLS and YYNGEE. The CDR3 contains 16 residues. After removal of 0 bases from V and 1 base from J, the junction contained 5 bases not matched to a gene. The CDR3 bases are TGTGCCAGCAGCGTAGATGGAGCGGGGCGCACAGATACGCAGTATTTT. It yields the protein CASSVDGAGRTDTQYF.

This chain uses TRBV28 with TRBJ2-7; D ambiguous. The germline V and J ends were trimmed by 8 bases and 4 bases, with 6 bases remaining between them. CDR3 length: 10 residues. Germline assignment: CDR1 MDHEN and CDR2 SYDVKM. The CDR3 DNA reads TGTGCCAGCGGCATGTACGAGCAGTACTTC. This codes for CASGMYEQYF.

This chain joins TRBV4-1 and TRBJ1-1; D not certain. This CDR3 region has 14 residues. Germline V lookup: CDR1 MGHRA, CDR2 YSYEKL. V was shortened by 1 base and J by 4 bases, with 10 bases between the two germline ends. The DNA for the CDR3 is TGCGCCAGCAGCCAAGTACGAGGGAGCACTGAAGCTTTCTTT. This codes for CASSQVRGSTEAFF.

CDR3 DNA: TGTGCCAGCAGCTTAAGATCACTACCCACCGGGGAGCTGTTTTTT. Encoded protein: CASSLRSLPTGELFF. This rearrangement joins TRBV7-8 to TRBJ2-2; no clear D gene. CDR3 length: 15 amino acids. Trimming removed 2 bases at V and 4 bases at J, with 11 bases between. Germline CDR1 and CDR2: SGHVS and FQNEAQ. Full variable domain (remainder filled in from reference TRBV7-8 and TRBJ2-2): GAGVSQSPRYKVAKRGQDVALRCDPISGHVSLFWYQQALGQGPEFLTYFQNEAQLDKSGLPSDRFFAERPEGSVSTLKIQRTQQEDSAVYLCASSLRSLPTGELFFGEGSRLTVL.

The CDR3 protein is CAISIGQGTYEQYF. The CDR3, as DNA: TGTGCCATCAGTATCGGACAGGGGACCTACGAGCAGTACTTC. The chain employs TRBV10-3 and TRBJ2-7, with 9 nucleotides matching TRBD1. Trimming at V came to 5 bases and at J to 2 bases, leaving 4 bases not matched to a gene. The V gene's germline CDR1 is ENHRY and CDR2 SYGVKD. The length of the CDR3 is 14 residues.

The rearrangement uses TRBV28 and TRBJ2-2; 9 bases line up with TRBD1. CDR3 size: 17 residues. V shed 5 bases and J 5 bases; nucleotides not matched to a gene: 12. Germline V gene lookup returns CDR1 MDHEN and CDR2 SYDVKM. This chain's CDR3 is CASSPLPGQGWTGELFF. CDR3 nucleotides: TGTGCCAGCAGTCCCCTTCCGGGACAGGGCTGGACCGGGGAGCTGTTTTTT.

CDR3 residues: CSASQPAGGGETQYF. The CDR3 coding sequence is TGCAGTGCTAGTCAGCCAGCGGGGGGCGGAGAGACCCAGTACTTC. The chain joins TRBV20-1 to TRBJ2-5; 9 nucleotides agree with TRBD2. This CDR3 spans 15 amino acids. Germline V CDR1 and CDR2: DFQATT, SNEGSKA (reference sequence). The trim removed 3 bases at V and 4 bases at J, leaving 9 bases unmatched.

This chain connects TRBV10-3 to TRBJ1-4, with D maybe TRBD1 (5 bases). CDR3 size: 13 residues. V shed 4 bases and J shed 4 bases, with 7 bases lying between them. The germline gives CDR1 ENHRY, CDR2 SYGVKD. The CDR3, as DNA: TGTGCCATCAGTGGACAGAATAATGAAAAACTGTTTTTT. It yields the protein CAISGQNNEKLFF.

The DNA for the CDR3 is TGCGCCAGCAGCTTGGTGGCTAGCGGGGTCAATGAGCAGTTCTTC. Translating gives CASSLVASGVNEQFF. This chain uses TRBV5-1 with TRBJ2-1; 9 bases are shared with TRBD2. V shed 0 bases and J 6 bases; nucleotides not matched to a gene: 4. The germline CDR1 and CDR2 sequences are SGHRS and YFSETQ. The CDR3 sequence is 15 residues long.

V is TRBV6-5 and J is TRBJ1-3; 9 positions agree with TRBD1. The CDR3 loop spans 13 amino acids. Germline-derived CDR1 and CDR2 are MNHEY and SVGAGI. J was trimmed by 7 bases and V by 5 bases; bases with no gene match: 3. In DNA, the CDR3 is TGTGCCAGCAGTCGCGGACAGGGGAACACCATATATTTT. This codes for CASSRGQGNTIYF.

The chain is built from TRBV5-1 and TRBJ1-3, with D unclear. The germline V and J ends were trimmed by 0 bases and 0 bases, with 10 bases remaining between them. The germline gives CDR1 SGHRS, CDR2 YFSETQ. The CDR3 covers 16 residues. Written as DNA, the CDR3 is TGCGCCAGCAGCTTGGGCCCGGAGGTCTCTGGAAACACCATATATTTT. It encodes CASSLGPEVSGNTIYF.

The chain joins TRBV5-1 to TRBJ2-1; 11 nucleotides agree with TRBD1. Losses at the gene ends were 0 bases for V and 8 bases for J; bases not matched to a gene: 4. The CDR3 extends over 15 amino acids. CDR1 and CDR2 from the germline V gene are SGHRS and YFSETQ. The CDR3 region has the DNA TGCGCCAGCAGCTTGGGGGACAGGGGGATCTATGAGCAGTTCTTC. Translating gives CASSLGDRGIYEQFF.

This sequence joins TRBV6-5 and TRBJ2-7; D may be TRBD2 (6 bases). The V end lost 4 bases, the J end lost 6 bases, and 10 bases lay between the germline ends. Per germline, CDR1 MNHEY and CDR2 SVGAGI. The CDR3 is 12 amino acids. Written as DNA, the CDR3 is TGTGCCAGCAGTTTGGGACTGGGCGAGCAGTACTTC. Translated, it gives CASSLGLGEQYF.